These 30 T cell receptor beta chains were sequenced from one sample in a study of blood T cell repertoires in COVID-19. TCRdb's table, derived via immunoSEQ multiplex PCR, lists solely in-frame clones and lacks some. Altogether some 240,000 clones are present, approximately 92% being singletons, with the ten largest covering 4% to 5%. Sequencing was carried out using peripheral blood. The receptors were gathered from a woman aged 40 to 50 who had recovered from COVID-19.

V and J are TRBV19 and TRBJ1-1; 10 nucleotides agree with TRBD1. Per the germline V gene, CDR1 is LNHDA and CDR2 is SQIVND (reference sequence). This CDR3 contains 18 residues. V gave up 3 bases and J gave up 3 bases; unmatched junction bases: 13. For the CDR3, the DNA is TGTGCCAGTAGTATTCGGAACCGGGACAGGGGCTGGCACACTGAAGCTTTCTTT. Protein sequence: CASSIRNRDRGWHTEAFF.

The chain couples TRBV7-9 to TRBJ2-7; 8 nucleotides align to TRBD1. V lost 0 bases, J lost 6 bases, and 10 bases stayed unmatched. This CDR3 spans 16 amino acids. Germline V gives CDR1 SEHNR, CDR2 FQNEAQ (reference sequence). The CDR3 reads CASSLAGGQGRVEQYV. The CDR3 bases are TGTGCCAGCAGCTTAGCTGGCGGACAGGGTCGTGTCGAGCAGTACGTC.

This chain links TRBV7-9 with TRBJ1-2; 7 nucleotides agree with TRBD1. There are 16 residues in the CDR3. V lost 0 bases to trimming and J lost 3 bases; unmatched junction nucleotides: 7. The germline gives CDR1 SEHNR, CDR2 FQNEAQ (reference sequence). The CDR3 loop is CASSLARDSVDYGYTF. As DNA, the CDR3 is TGTGCCAGCAGCTTAGCCCGGGACAGCGTGGACTATGGCTACACCTTC.

The chain employs TRBV10-3 and TRBJ1-1; TRBD1 agrees at 7 bases. The trim removed 8 bases at V and 5 bases at J, leaving 8 bases unmatched. The CDR3 is 13 residues long. The germline gives CDR1 ENHRY, CDR2 SYGVKD. CDR3 amino acids: CAIWGQTGTEAFF. The CDR3 region has the DNA TGTGCCATCTGGGGACAGACGGGGACTGAAGCTTTCTTT.

This chain connects TRBV7-9 to TRBJ2-1; 13 bases fit TRBD2. This CDR3 comprises 16 residues. With 5 bases clipped from V and 8 bases from J, the junction kept 9 bases outside the gene matches. The V gene's germline CDR1 is SEHNR and CDR2 FQNEAQ (reference sequence). DNA of the CDR3: TGTGCCAGCAGCCCCCGGGGACTAGCGGGGCGATATGAGCAGTTCTTC. As protein: CASSPRGLAGRYEQFF.

The gene calls are TRBV5-6 and TRBJ2-1, with 10 bases identical to TRBD2. Germline trimming cut 0 bases from V and 8 bases from J; bases unmatched to any gene: 11. CDR1 is SGHDT and CDR2 is YYEEEE in the germline V gene. The CDR3 runs 17 residues. In nucleotides, the CDR3 is TGTGCCAGCAGCTTGGCCAGTGGGGTAGCGGGAGGCGATGAGCAGTTCTTC. This encodes CASSLASGVAGGDEQFF.

CDR3: CASSSETGGEKLFF. Here the CDR3 DNA reads TGTGCCAGCAGTTCCGAGACAGGGGGTGAAAAACTGTTTTTT. The chain employs TRBV6-5 and TRBJ1-4; 9 bases are a match to TRBD1. J gave up 7 bases and V 4 bases, and 4 bases lay outside the gene matches. This CDR3 has 14 residues. From germline, CDR1 is MNHEY and CDR2 SVGAGI.

The chain employs TRBV5-5 and TRBJ2-2; 9 bases map to TRBD1. The CDR3 totals 17 residues. In germline, CDR1 is SGHKS, CDR2 YYEKEE (reference sequence). With V trimmed by 4 bases and J by 6 bases, 13 bases remained unmatched. CDR3 DNA: TGTGCCAGCAGCAGGACAGGGGCCATGAGGGCGGCCGGGGAGCTGTTTTTT. Protein product: CASSRTGAMRAAGELFF.

This clone has only a few counts. This chain uses TRBV10-1 with TRBJ1-3; D uncertain. Germline-derived CDR1 and CDR2 are WNHNN and SYGVQD (reference sequence). The CDR3 contains 14 residues. V gave up 3 bases and J gave up 4 bases, with 10 bases separating them. CDR3 nucleotides: TGCGCCAGCAGTGAAAGGAGGTTCGGAAACACCATATATTTT. Its protein product is CASSERRFGNTIYF.

V usage is TRBV7-2 and J usage is TRBJ2-3; 9 bases fit TRBD1. Unmatched junction bases numbered 4, after V lost 4 bases and J lost 11 bases. The germline CDR1 and CDR2 sequences are SGHTA and FQGNSA. The CDR3 is made up of 12 amino acids. The CDR3 here is CASSSRQGGQYF. The CDR3 DNA reads as TGTGCCAGCAGCTCTAGACAGGGGGGGCAGTATTTT.

The chain is built from TRBV12-5 and TRBJ1-4; D perhaps matches TRBD1 (5 bases). This CDR3 has 14 amino acids. Trimming removed 7 bases from V and 8 bases from J, with 17 bases in between. CDR1 and CDR2 from the germline V gene are LGHNT and FRNRAP. CDR3 loop: CASASGLPGEKLFF. For the CDR3, the DNA is TGTGCTAGTGCCTCAGGGCTACCAGGGGAAAAACTGTTTTTT.

V gene TRBV5-4 combines with J gene TRBJ1-1; 9 bases agree with TRBD1. J gave up 1 base and V 0 bases, and 10 bases lay outside the gene matches. This CDR3 is 18 amino acids long. Germline V gene lookup returns CDR1 SGHNT and CDR2 YYREEE (reference sequence). CDR3 sequence reads: CASSLAGTPGQGNTEAFF. As DNA, the CDR3 is TGTGCCAGCAGCTTGGCTGGGACGCCGGGACAGGGGAACACTGAAGCTTTCTTT.

The gene calls are TRBV19 and TRBJ1-5; D is unclear. Germline CDR1 LNHDA, CDR2 SQIVND (reference sequence). Trimming stripped 3 bases from V and 3 bases from J, with 6 bases between. CDR3 length: 13 residues. Here the CDR3 DNA reads TGTGCCAGTAGTATTTATAACAATCAGCCCCAGCATTTT. It specifies CASSIYNNQPQHF.

The chain recombines TRBV5-6 with TRBJ1-6; 9 nucleotides agree with TRBD1. This CDR3 spans 15 amino acids. The ends lost 3 bases at V and 10 bases at J; junction bases unmatched: 8. CDR1 SGHDT and CDR2 YYEEEE come from the germline V gene. CDR3 DNA: TGTGCCAGCAGCTGGTCCGGGACAGGGAGATCACCCCTCCACTTT. This encodes CASSWSGTGRSPLHF.

The chain uses TRBV6-4 and TRBJ1-4; D is perhaps TRBD1 (5 bases). The V and J ends lost 4 bases and 5 bases respectively, with 8 bases between them. Germline V gene data show CDR1 as MRHNA and CDR2 as SNTAGT. The CDR3 runs to 13 residues. The CDR3 sequence is CASSARENEKLFF. The CDR3 region has the DNA TGTGCCAGCAGTGCCAGGGAAAATGAAAAACTGTTTTTT.

In this sample, this clone turned up once. The chain employs TRBV5-6 and TRBJ2-2; no clear D. The CDR3 sequence is 14 residues long. V was clipped by 1 base and J by 3 bases, with 7 bases between them. Germline V CDR1 and CDR2: SGHDT, YYEEEE. The CDR3: CASSLSGDTGELFF. The CDR3 coding sequence is TGTGCCAGCAGCTTGTCCGGAGACACCGGGGAGCTGTTTTTT.

The chain joins TRBV5-1 to TRBJ2-2; 13 bases align to TRBD2. Germline trimming cut 6 bases from V and 5 bases from J; bases unmatched to any gene: 13. Germline V gene lookup returns CDR1 SGHRS and CDR2 YFSETQ. The length of the CDR3 is 18 residues. The DNA of the CDR3 is TGCGCCAGCAATCCATACGGACTAGCGGGAGTAAAGACCGGGGAGCTGTTTTTT. Its translation is CASNPYGLAGVKTGELFF.

This chain joins TRBV4-3 and TRBJ1-2, with D hard to call. Germline lookup yields CDR1 LGHNA and CDR2 YSLEER. This CDR3 region has 15 residues. Trimming removed 4 bases at V and 0 bases at J, with 12 bases between. CDR3 nucleotides: TGCGCCAGCAGCCTCACTCTCCTAACTAACTATGGCTACACCTTC. Its protein product is CASSLTLLTNYGYTF.

This sequence joins TRBV11-2 and TRBJ1-2; no firm D call. V lost 1 base and J lost 6, with 12 bases in between. In germline, CDR1 is SGHAT, CDR2 FQNNGV. The CDR3 covers 14 residues. The CDR3 nucleotides are TGTGCCAGCAGCTTAGTTCTAGGGAGGGATGGCTACACCTTC. It codes for CASSLVLGRDGYTF. Filled out from reference TRBV11-2 and TRBJ1-2, the complete variable domain reads EAGVAQSPRYKIIEKRQSVAFWCNPISGHATLYWYQQILGQGPKLLIQFQNNGVVDDSQLPKDRFSAERLKGVDSTLKIQPAKLEDSAVYLCASSLVLGRDGYTFGSGTRLTVV.

This chain uses TRBV30 with TRBJ1-6, with D possibly being TRBD1 (5 bases). There are 15 residues in the CDR3. Looked up from germline, CDR1 is GTSNPN and CDR2 is SVGIG (reference sequence). Trimming removed 2 bases from V and 6 bases from J, with 14 bases in between. CDR3 sequence (DNA): TGTGCCTGGAGTCAGCGGGGGGGTTCTAATTCACCCCTCCACTTT. It encodes CAWSQRGGSNSPLHF.

V is TRBV14 and J is TRBJ2-3; unclear D gene. The germline CDR1 and CDR2 sequences are SGHDN and FVKESK. V lost 2 bases and J 4 bases, leaving 10 bases between the germline ends. The CDR3 is 14 residues long. Here the CDR3 DNA reads TGTGCCAGCAGCCAACCCCTTCCCGCAGATACGCAGTATTTT. Translating gives CASSQPLPADTQYF. Full variable domain (rest looked up from reference TRBV14 and TRBJ2-3): EAGVTQFPSHSVIEKGQTVTLRCDPISGHDNLYWYRRVMGKEIKFLLHFVKESKQDESGMPNNRFLAERTGGTYSTLKVQPAELEDSGVYFCASSQPLPADTQYFGPGTRLTVL.

The chain combines TRBV15 with TRBJ1-6; no clear D. The CDR3 totals 16 residues. Trimming shortened V by 0 bases and J by 5 bases, and 11 bases separated the two germline ends. Per germline, CDR1 LNHNV and CDR2 YYDKDF (reference sequence). The chain's CDR3 is CATSRDPAANNSPLHF. The CDR3 DNA reads as TGTGCCACCAGCAGAGATCCGGCGGCCAATAATTCACCCCTCCACTTT.

The chain links TRBV6-2 or TRBV6-3 to TRBJ1-1, with 8 positions matching TRBD1. The CDR3 sequence is 13 residues long. Germline CDR1 is MNHEY and CDR2 is SVGEGT. With V trimmed by 5 bases and J by 10 bases, 9 bases remained unmatched. The CDR3 nucleotides read TGTGCCAGCAGTAACGGACAGGGCAGTGGAGCTTTCTTT. This encodes CASSNGQGSGAFF.

This rearrangement joins TRBV9 to TRBJ1-2; D is unresolved. Germline-derived CDR1 and CDR2 are SGDLS and YYNGEE. The CDR3 runs to 14 residues. Trimming removed 4 bases at V and 4 bases at J, with 14 bases between. The CDR3, as DNA: TGTGCCAGCAGCCACCTGCCAGAACCCTATGGCTACACCTTC. Its protein is CASSHLPEPYGYTF.

CDR3: CASSPSDSSGANVLTF. The CDR3 bases are TGCGCCAGCAGCCCCTCTGACAGCTCTGGGGCCAACGTCCTGACTTTC. The chain links TRBV4-1 to TRBJ2-6; D might be TRBD1 (5 bases). The V end lost 4 bases, the J end lost 0 bases, and 10 bases lay between the germline ends. CDR1 and CDR2 from the germline V gene are MGHRA and YSYEKL. The CDR3 consists of 16 residues.

The chain links TRBV27 to TRBJ2-1; D perhaps matches TRBD2 (5 bases). V was trimmed by 2 bases and J by 1 base, leaving 12 bases between them. This CDR3 comprises 16 residues. CDR1 and CDR2 (germline): MNHEY, SMNVEV (reference sequence). The CDR3 region is CASSLRGDLSYNEQFF. The CDR3 DNA sequence: TGTGCCAGCAGTTTACGGGGAGATCTTTCCTACAATGAGCAGTTCTTC.

The chain couples TRBV25-1 to TRBJ1-1; D uncertain. The CDR3 is made up of 11 amino acids. CDR1 is MGHDK, CDR2 SYGVNS, per germline. V lost 7 bases, J lost 1 base, and 4 bases lay in between. This CDR3 reads CASMRNTEAFF. The CDR3 nucleotides are TGTGCCAGCATGCGGAACACTGAAGCTTTCTTT.

V is TRBV12-5 and J is TRBJ2-5, with TRBD2 as a possible D gene (6 bases). V was pared by 3 bases and J by 3 bases, with 14 bases between. CDR1 LGHNT and CDR2 FRNRAP come from the germline V gene. CDR3 length: 15 residues. This chain's CDR3 is CASGLGLWGEETQYF. The CDR3 DNA reads TGTGCTAGTGGTTTAGGCTTATGGGGGGAAGAGACCCAGTACTTC.

The chain has TRBV9 and TRBJ2-3; 10 positions match TRBD2. The germline V gene encodes CDR1 SGDLS and CDR2 YYNGEE. CDR3 length: 17 residues. Trimming cost V 4 bases and J 5 bases; bases outside gene matches: 13. CDR3: CASSPVRSGGAGDTQYF. CDR3 coding DNA: TGTGCCAGCAGCCCAGTGAGGAGCGGGGGGGCTGGAGATACGCAGTATTTT.

The rearrangement joins TRBV3-1 (or the pseudogene TRBV3-2) to TRBJ2-1, with TRBD2 matching 7 bases. Germline V lookup: CDR1 LGHDT, CDR2 YNNKEL (reference sequence). V shed 3 bases, J shed 3 bases, and the junction held 8 bases outside the gene matches. CDR3 length equals 16 residues. In nucleotides, the CDR3 is TGTGCCAGCAGCCACCTTGCCGGGAGGTTCTACAATGAGCAGTTCTTC. Translating it yields CASSHLAGRFYNEQFF.